The 21 T cell receptor beta chains below were found in one sample sequenced in a study of blood T cell repertoires in COVID-19. Produced via immunoSEQ multiplex PCR; TCRdb's table is partial and in-frame only. The table records fewer than 30,000 clones, around 92% of them present only once. The sample consisted of peripheral blood. Every receptor here comes from a human donor in a cohort sampled during active COVID-19.

V gene TRBV9 combines with J gene TRBJ1-2; D call uncertain. Germline assignment: CDR1 SGDLS and CDR2 YYNGEE. V was trimmed by 0 bases and J by 4 bases, leaving 7 bases between them. The CDR3 contains 13 residues. The CDR3 here is CASSVDRSYGYTF. DNA of the CDR3: TGTGCCAGCAGCGTAGACAGAAGCTATGGCTACACCTTC.

In this sample, this clone turned up once. The chain uses TRBV29-1 and TRBJ2-5, with TRBD2 identical over 7 bases. CDR1 and CDR2 (germline): SQVTM, ANQGSEA. V shed 8 bases and J 4 bases; nucleotides not matched to a gene: 7. The length of the CDR3 is 12 residues. The CDR3 here is CSLRGGGETQYF. CDR3 in DNA: TGCAGCCTCCGCGGGGGAGGAGAGACCCAGTACTTC. Full variable domain (missing parts from reference TRBV29-1 and TRBJ2-5): SAVISQKPSRDICQRGTSLTIQCQVDSQVTMMFWYRQQPGQSLTLIATANQGSEATYESGFVIDKFPISRPNLTFSTLTVSNMSPEDSSIYLCSLRGGGETQYFGPGTRLLVL.

The V and J genes are TRBV7-6 and TRBJ1-3; a weak D match, TRBD1 (6 bases). The CDR3 covers 11 residues. V shed 5 bases and J shed 8 bases, with 7 bases lying between them. The V gene's germline CDR1 is SGHVS and CDR2 FNYEAQ. As DNA, the CDR3 is TGTGCCAGCAGCCAGGGGTACACCATATATTTT. Its protein is CASSQGYTIYF.

The V gene is TRBV18, the J gene TRBJ2-7; 11 positions agree with TRBD2. The trim removed 6 bases at V and 0 bases at J, leaving 4 bases unmatched. This CDR3 has 15 residues. CDR1 and CDR2 (germline): KGHSH, LQKENI. The CDR3 loop is CASSPGTSGSYEQYV. In DNA form, the CDR3 reads TGTGCCAGCTCTCCCGGGACTAGCGGCTCCTACGAGCAGTACGTC.

The chain is built from TRBV9 and TRBJ2-1, with 11 bases matching TRBD2. The junction had 4 bases not matched to a gene; V was cut back by 2 bases and J by 3 bases. The germline gives CDR1 SGDLS, CDR2 YYNGEE. The CDR3 loop spans 16 amino acids. Written as DNA, the CDR3 is TGTGCCAGCAGCGTCGCGACTAGCGGGATCTACAATGAGCAGTTCTTC. Translated: CASSVATSGIYNEQFF.

The chain couples TRBV5-1 to TRBJ2-3, with TRBD2 identical over 7 bases. The ends lost 4 bases at V and 1 base at J; junction bases unmatched: 6. This CDR3 is 15 amino acids long. CDR1 and CDR2 from the germline V gene are SGHRS and YFSETQ. CDR3 region: CASSLWAGGTDTQYF. The CDR3 coding sequence is TGCGCCAGCAGCCTGTGGGCGGGGGGCACAGATACGCAGTATTTT.

The J gene is TRBJ1-1, the V gene TRBV4-2; 8 bases are a match to TRBD1. CDR3 length: 14 residues. J lost 4 bases, V lost 3 bases, and 4 bases had no gene match. Per the germline V gene, CDR1 is LGHNA and CDR2 is YNFKEQ. CDR3 sequence reads: CASSHPGQGTEAFF. In DNA, the CDR3 is TGTGCCAGCAGCCATCCCGGACAGGGCACTGAAGCTTTCTTT.

The gene calls are TRBV6-5 and TRBJ2-5; 7 nucleotides match TRBD2. V was clipped by 7 bases and J by 5 bases; unmatched bases: 7. From germline, CDR1 is MNHEY and CDR2 SVGAGI. The CDR3 loop spans 13 amino acids. In DNA form, the CDR3 reads TGTGCCAGCACCAGAGGGCGGGGGGAGACCCAGTACTTC. Residues: CASTRGRGETQYF.

This clone was detected only once. The chain has TRBV27 and TRBJ1-2, with D possibly TRBD1 on 5 matching bases. Germline-derived CDR1 and CDR2 are MNHEY and SMNVEV (reference sequence). This CDR3 is built from 15 residues. Trimming took 3 bases from V and 4 from J, leaving 15 bases between them. The CDR3 protein is CASSLEGIGGYGYTF. CDR3 coding DNA: TGTGCCAGCAGTTTGGAGGGGATTGGTGGCTATGGCTACACCTTC.

The chain is built from TRBV6-5 and TRBJ1-1, with 10 positions matching TRBD1. The CDR3 contains 16 residues. CDR1 is MNHEY, CDR2 SVGAGI, per germline. With V trimmed by 0 bases and J by 6 bases, 7 bases remained unmatched. CDR3 sequence: CASSYSGQGVRSEAFF. The CDR3 nucleotides read TGTGCCAGCAGTTACTCAGGACAGGGGGTGAGGTCTGAAGCTTTCTTT.

The V gene is TRBV5-6, the J gene TRBJ2-2; D possibly corresponds to TRBD2 (6 bases). V dropped 7 bases and J dropped 3 bases, with 19 bases sitting between them. The CDR3 consists of 16 residues. Germline assignment: CDR1 SGHDT and CDR2 YYEEEE. The CDR3 DNA follows: TGTGCCAGCGGCCGATTTAGGAGGGAAGACACCGGGGAGCTGTTTTTT. Protein sequence: CASGRFRREDTGELFF.

The chain links TRBV19 to TRBJ2-1, with D possibly being TRBD1 (8 bases). The CDR3 covers 16 residues. The V end lost 6 bases, the J end lost 5 bases, and 20 bases lay between the germline ends. CDR1 is LNHDA and CDR2 is SQIVND in the germline V gene (reference sequence). The CDR3 sequence is CASRDPQGGFDNEQFF. In DNA, the CDR3 is TGTGCCAGTAGAGACCCACAGGGGGGGTTCGACAATGAGCAGTTCTTC.

This clone was seen just once. The chain joins TRBV9 to TRBJ2-3; D gene uncertain. Trimming took off 1 base at V and 4 bases at J, with 7 bases between the two ends. Germline loops: CDR1 SGDLS, CDR2 YYNGEE. The CDR3 extends over 13 amino acids. The CDR3 coding sequence is TGTGCCAGCAGCGTATCCACAGCAGATACGCAGTATTTT. It codes for CASSVSTADTQYF.

The rearrangement uses TRBV18 and TRBJ1-2; no clear D gene. Deletions cut 5 bases from V and 4 bases from J, with 8 bases between. The CDR3 length is 12 residues. The V gene's germline CDR1 is KGHSH and CDR2 LQKENI. CDR3 sequence reads: CASSANFYGYTF. The CDR3 DNA sequence: TGTGCCAGCTCAGCGAACTTCTATGGCTACACCTTC.

V gene TRBV6-5 combines with J gene TRBJ1-4, with D unclear. Germline CDR1 reads MNHEY; CDR2 reads SVGAGI. Trimming pared 6 bases from V and 2 bases from J, leaving 7 bases between. There are 13 residues in the CDR3. CDR3 in amino acids: CASRGGTNEKLFF. The CDR3 nucleotides are TGTGCCAGCAGGGGAGGGACTAATGAAAAACTGTTTTTT.

This chain connects TRBV18 to TRBJ2-1; possible D gene TRBD2, 7 bases. Per germline, CDR1 KGHSH and CDR2 LQKENI. CDR3 length: 16 residues. The V end was cut by 2 bases, the J end by 7 bases, with 18 bases between. The chain's CDR3 is CASSPTSGGIGNEQFF. For the CDR3, the DNA is TGTGCCAGCTCACCAACATCGGGGGGCATCGGAAATGAGCAGTTCTTC.

The chain links TRBV3-1 (or the pseudogene TRBV3-2) to TRBJ1-1; D uncertain. Germline V gene lookup returns CDR1 LGHDT and CDR2 YNNKEL (reference sequence). The length of the CDR3 is 14 residues. Trimming shortened V by 1 base and J by 0 bases, and 6 bases separated the two germline ends. DNA of the CDR3: TGTGCCAGCAGCCAAGCGGCGGTGAACACTGAAGCTTTCTTT. This translates into CASSQAAVNTEAFF.

The CDR3 protein is CASGLVPAGHLENEQFF. In DNA form, the CDR3 reads TGTGCTAGTGGTTTGGTACCCGCGGGCCACCTCGAAAATGAGCAGTTCTTC. The rearrangement links TRBV12-5 to TRBJ2-1; maybe TRBD2 (5 bases). Germline CDR1 is LGHNT and CDR2 is FRNRAP. The V end was cut by 0 bases, the J end by 7 bases, with 19 bases between. The CDR3 is 17 amino acids.

The CDR3, as DNA: TGTGCCAGCACAGGGACTAGCGGGGGGGAAATGACCGGGGAGCTGTTTTTT. Translation gives CASTGTSGGEMTGELFF. V is TRBV2 and J is TRBJ2-2, with TRBD2 matching over 16 bases. This CDR3 contains 17 residues. Germline CDR1 and CDR2: SNHLY and FYNNEI. V was clipped by 7 bases and J by 5 bases; unmatched bases: 7.

V is TRBV4-2 and J is TRBJ2-3; D not certain. This CDR3 comprises 13 residues. From germline, CDR1 is LGHNA and CDR2 YNFKEQ. Trimming shortened V by 1 base and J by 3 bases, and 5 bases separated the two germline ends. In DNA form, the CDR3 reads TGTGCCAGCAGCCAAGGTCAGACAGATACGCAGTATTTT. This translates into CASSQGQTDTQYF.

This chain joins TRBV3-1 (or the pseudogene TRBV3-2) and TRBJ2-2, with 8 bases lining up with TRBD1. J gave up 9 bases and V 4 bases, and 16 bases lay outside the gene matches. This CDR3 is 17 amino acids long. Looked up from germline, CDR1 is LGHDT and CDR2 is YNNKEL (reference sequence). This CDR3 reads CASSRYPRQGPRRELFF. CDR3 sequence (DNA): TGTGCCAGCAGCCGCTACCCTCGACAGGGGCCTCGCCGGGAGCTGTTTTTT.